The 19 T cell receptor beta chains below come from one sample, sequenced in a study of HIV-infected patients and healthy controls. About 550 ng RNA was reverse transcribed with alpha and beta constant-region primers. Each of the alpha and beta chains got its own library through chain-specific third strand synthesis with indices. TCRdb processed the 5' RACE reads anew with MiXCR; each CDR3 protein has one entry. The repertoire holds about 5,500 distinct CDR3 sequences, with approximately 9% as singletons. Roughly three months, about 14 weeks, into antiretroviral therapy, follow-up blood was collected. No cell fractionation was done, so the repertoire covers all unsorted peripheral blood T cells. The material was blood, obtained during antiretroviral therapy. Receptors originate from an adult with HIV infection.

The sample holds many counts of this clonotype. The chain uses TRBV28 and TRBJ2-7; tentative D call: TRBD2 (6 bases). CDR1 MDHEN and CDR2 SYDVKM come from the germline V gene. This CDR3 comprises 13 residues. The V end lost 6 bases, the J end lost 6 bases, and 15 bases lay between the germline ends. The CDR3 reads CASSPPRAGEQYF. The CDR3 DNA reads as TGTGCCAGCAGCCCCCCAAGAGCGGGCGAGCAGTACTTC.

The chain couples TRBV12-3 or TRBV12-4 to TRBJ2-7, with TRBD1 identical over 7 bases. There are 14 residues in the CDR3. The ends lost 5 bases at V and 4 bases at J; junction bases unmatched: 8. Here the CDR3 reads CASSRQGSFYEQYF. The CDR3 nucleotides read TGTGCCAGCAGTCGACAGGGTTCCTTTTACGAGCAGTACTTC.

This clonotype was seen a single time. The chain joins TRBV6-1 to TRBJ2-2; D is ambiguous. Per germline, CDR1 MNHNS and CDR2 SASEGT. With 7 bases removed from V and 4 bases from J, the gap between germline ends came to 7 bases. The CDR3 contains 12 residues. The DNA of the CDR3 is TGTGCCAGCAAGGGCGGCACCGGGGAGCTGTTTTTT. Amino acids: CASKGGTGELFF.

By share of the sample, this clonotype is medium-sized. This rearrangement joins TRBV19 to TRBJ2-5, with D hard to call. This CDR3 spans 15 amino acids. Germline V gene lookup returns CDR1 LNHDA and CDR2 SQIVND (reference sequence). With 5 bases removed from V and 4 bases from J, the gap between germline ends came to 17 bases. This chain's CDR3 is CASSYDTRIPETQYF. For the CDR3, the DNA is TGTGCCAGTAGTTACGATACTCGAATCCCAGAGACCCAGTACTTC.

The rearrangement links TRBV11-2 to TRBJ2-6; D is unresolved. Trimming pared 1 base from V and 0 bases from J, leaving 4 bases between. CDR1 is SGHAT, CDR2 FQNNGV, per germline. The CDR3 contains 15 residues. The CDR3 bases are TGTGCCAGCAGCTTAGGCAGCTCTGGGGCCAACGTCCTGACTTTC. Translation gives CASSLGSSGANVLTF.

This clonotype was seen ten or more times. The chain is built from TRBV7-3 and TRBJ2-5; 7 positions agree with TRBD2. The CDR3 is made up of 16 amino acids. Trimming cost V 5 bases and J 0 bases; bases outside gene matches: 9. Germline loops: CDR1 SGHTA, CDR2 FQGTGA. The CDR3 region is CASSPLRREDQETQYF. The DNA for the CDR3 is TGTGCCAGCAGCCCCTTGAGACGGGAGGACCAAGAGACCCAGTACTTC. Complete variable domain (other parts from reference TRBV7-3 and TRBJ2-5): GAGVSQTPSNKVTEKGKYVELRCDPISGHTALYWYRQSLGQGPEFLIYFQGTGAADDSGLPNDRFFAVRPEGSVSTLKIQRTERGDSAVYLCASSPLRREDQETQYFGPGTRLLVL.

This clonotype showed up many times. The rearrangement uses TRBV18 and TRBJ2-3, with 11 bases aligning to TRBD2. Germline trimming cut 4 bases from V and 0 bases from J; bases unmatched to any gene: 9. The CDR3 extends over 18 amino acids. In germline, CDR1 is KGHSH, CDR2 LQKENI. As DNA, the CDR3 is TGTGCCAGCTCACGACGGGGACTAGCGGCTACTAGCACAGATACGCAGTATTTT. This gives the protein CASSRRGLAATSTDTQYF. The full variable domain, in which reference TRBV18 and TRBJ2-3 provide the parts outside the CDR3, is NAGVMQNPRHLVRRRGQEARLRCSPMKGHSHVYWYRQLPEEGLKFMVYLQKENIIDESGMPKERFSAEFPKEGPSILRIQQVVRGDSAAYFCASSRRGLAATSTDTQYFGPGTRLTVL.

In this sample, this clonotype turned up many times. The rearrangement links TRBV6-2 or TRBV6-3 to TRBJ2-2, with 11 bases that match TRBD2. The CDR3 is 15 residues long. V lost 4 bases, J lost 5 bases, and 3 bases stayed unmatched. CDR1 is MNHEY, CDR2 SVGEGT, per germline. CDR3 residues: CASSLTSGETGELFF. The CDR3 region has the DNA TGTGCCAGCAGTTTGACTAGCGGGGAAACCGGGGAGCTGTTTTTT.

This clonotype qualifies as medium-sized (0.01 to 0.1%). The gene calls are TRBV15 and TRBJ2-3, with 13 bases lining up with TRBD2. J gave up 0 bases and V 5 bases, and 8 bases lay outside the gene matches. CDR1 is LNHNV, CDR2 YYDKDF, per germline (reference sequence). This CDR3 contains 18 residues. The CDR3 nucleotides read TGTGCCACCAGCGCCGGGACTAGCGGGATACCTAGCACAGATACGCAGTATTTT. Translation: CATSAGTSGIPSTDTQYF. Filled out from reference TRBV15 and TRBJ2-3, the complete variable domain reads DAMVIQNPRYQVTQFGKPVTLSCSQTLNHNVMYWYQQKSSQAPKLLFHYYDKDFNNEADTPDNFQSRRPNTSFCFLDIRSPGLGDTAMYLCATSAGTSGIPSTDTQYFGPGTRLTVL.

By its share, this clonotype is medium-sized. The CDR3 sequence is CSARGGQGGRDEQFF. The DNA of the CDR3 is TGCAGTGCTCGCGGGGGACAGGGGGGTCGAGATGAGCAGTTCTTC. V and J are TRBV20-1 and TRBJ2-1, with 11 bases fitting TRBD1. V was clipped by 5 bases and J by 8 bases; unmatched bases: 11. This CDR3 is 15 amino acids long. CDR1 and CDR2 from the germline V gene are DFQATT and SNEGSKA (reference sequence).

The chain links TRBV19 to TRBJ2-3; D gene unclear. Trimming removed 5 bases from V and 0 bases from J, with 15 bases in between. The germline V gene encodes CDR1 LNHDA and CDR2 SQIVND (reference sequence). This CDR3 comprises 16 residues. The CDR3 DNA reads TGTGCCAGTAGTCACTCGGGCTTCACTAGCACAGATACGCAGTATTTT. Translation gives CASSHSGFTSTDTQYF. Full variable domain (missing parts from reference TRBV19 and TRBJ2-3): DGGITQSPKYLFRKEGQNVTLSCEQNLNHDAMYWYRQDPGQGLRLIYYSQIVNDFQKGDIAEGYSVSREKKESFPLTVTSAQKNPTAFYLCASSHSGFTSTDTQYFGPGTRLTVL.

This clonotype is judged medium-sized. The chain recombines TRBV18 with TRBJ2-7, with 8 nucleotides matching TRBD2. This CDR3 spans 16 amino acids. Germline V gene sequence: CDR1 KGHSH, CDR2 LQKENI. After removal of 4 bases from V and 5 bases from J, the junction contained 13 bases not matched to a gene. The CDR3 bases are TGTGCCAGCTCACTTAATTCCGCGGGGGGCGGACACGAGCAGTACTTC. Protein product: CASSLNSAGGGHEQYF.

This clonotype was detected many times. The chain is built from TRBV5-4 and TRBJ1-2, with a weak D call TRBD1 (6 bases). The germline V gene encodes CDR1 SGHNT and CDR2 YYREEE (reference sequence). V was pared by 5 bases and J by 0 bases, with 14 bases between. The CDR3 contains 15 residues. The CDR3 nucleotides read TGTGCCAGCAGACCCGGACAGAACGCTAACTATGGCTACACCTTC. Protein sequence: CASRPGQNANYGYTF.

V gene TRBV15 combines with J gene TRBJ1-2; weak D call: TRBD1 (5 bases). The CDR3 runs to 14 residues. The V gene lost 2 bases and the J gene lost 0 bases, with 7 bases spanning the gap. Germline loops: CDR1 LNHNV, CDR2 YYDKDF (reference sequence). In nucleotides, the CDR3 is TGTGCCACCAGCAGAAGGGGAGCTAACTATGGCTACACCTTC. Encoded protein: CATSRRGANYGYTF.

This clonotype was counted at least ten times. J is TRBJ2-7 and V is TRBV4-1, with D perhaps matching TRBD2 (6 bases). CDR1 and CDR2 from the germline V gene are MGHRA and YSYEKL. The CDR3 consists of 15 residues. Trimming shortened V by 4 bases and J by 6 bases, and 19 bases separated the two germline ends. CDR3 bases: TGCGCCAGCAGCCCAAGAAAAGCGGGTGGTCCCGAGCAGTACTTC. Translating gives CASSPRKAGGPEQYF.

In its sample, this clonotype ranks as medium-sized (0.01 to 0.1%). The chain employs TRBV28 and TRBJ2-5, with D perhaps matching TRBD2 (6 bases). This CDR3 has 13 amino acids. Germline V lookup: CDR1 MDHEN, CDR2 SYDVKM. The germline V and J ends were trimmed by 6 bases and 7 bases, with 15 bases remaining between them. CDR3 protein: CASRQGPEGTQYF. CDR3 DNA: TGTGCCAGCAGACAAGGACCGGAGGGGACCCAGTACTTC.

This clonotype is categorized as medium-sized (0.01 to 0.1%). This rearrangement joins TRBV11-2 to TRBJ2-1; TRBD2 agrees at 11 bases. J lost 4 bases, V lost 6 bases, and 2 bases had no gene match. In germline, CDR1 is SGHAT, CDR2 FQNNGV. The CDR3 totals 14 residues. As DNA, the CDR3 is TGTGCCAGCAGGACTAGCGGGGAATACAATGAGCAGTTCTTC. This encodes CASRTSGEYNEQFF. The variable domain in full, with the rest retrieved from reference TRBV11-2 and TRBJ2-1, is EAGVAQSPRYKIIEKRQSVAFWCNPISGHATLYWYQQILGQGPKLLIQFQNNGVVDDSQLPKDRFSAERLKGVDSTLKIQPAKLEDSAVYLCASRTSGEYNEQFFGPGTRLTVL.

This clonotype is medium-sized by share. J is TRBJ2-5 and V is TRBV7-2; 12 bases map to TRBD2. The germline V gene encodes CDR1 SGHTA and CDR2 FQGNSA. CDR3 length equals 15 residues. Trimming cost V 5 bases and J 5 bases; bases outside gene matches: 6. This CDR3 is CASSTPSGGGETQYF. The CDR3 bases are TGTGCCAGCAGCACCCCTAGCGGGGGGGGCGAGACCCAGTACTTC. Full variable domain (rest looked up from reference TRBV7-2 and TRBJ2-5): GAGVSQSPSNKVTEKGKDVELRCDPISGHTALYWYRQSLGQGLEFLIYFQGNSAPDKSGLPSDRFSAERTGGSVSTLTIQRTQQEDSAVYLCASSTPSGGGETQYFGPGTRLLVL.

By its share, this clonotype is medium-sized. The V gene is TRBV18, the J gene TRBJ2-3; maybe TRBD2 (5 bases). V gave up 3 bases and J gave up 4 bases, with 14 bases separating them. The length of the CDR3 is 15 residues. CDR1 and CDR2 (germline): KGHSH, LQKENI. The CDR3: CASSPRGPTADTQYF. The CDR3 DNA follows: TGTGCCAGCTCACCTCGAGGGCCGACGGCAGATACGCAGTATTTT.